A single TCR beta chain is shown here with its context. Antigen: not known. TCRdb keeps only in-frame clones here, not all; method: immunoSEQ multiplex PCR. The table lists some 200,000 clones, approximately 95% of them singletons. These data originate in a study of T cell responses to AZD1222 COVID-19 vaccine. Across the whole study: Pooled samples include second doses given at about 4 or 12 weeks. Findings of the study overall: Spike-specific TCR breadth rose after two AZD1222 doses, and depth rose as well.

The TCR sequence derives from an adult in good health. The sample here was peripheral blood, taken on day 0 of AZD1222 vaccination.

As DNA, the CDR3 is TGCGCCAGCAGCTTGGAGACTGAGGGGGGGCTTGGGACAGATACGCAGTATTTT. Encoded protein: CASSLETEGGLGTDTQYF. This chain joins TRBV5-1 and TRBJ2-3; D perhaps matches TRBD2 (7 bases). This CDR3 contains 18 residues. Trimming took 0 bases from V and 3 from J, leaving 20 bases between them. Germline lookup yields CDR1 SGHRS and CDR2 YFSETQ.